The 4 T cell receptor beta chains listed next were all sequenced from one sample in a study of cytomegalovirus exposure and HLA in healthy donors. Both 60 Vbeta primers and 13 Jbeta primers went into the PCR. TCRdb's table, derived via immunoSEQ multiplex PCR, lists solely in-frame clones and lacks some. The table records approximately 130,000 clones, about 78% of them present only once. Input material: PBMCs. These TCRs come from a man between 50 and 59 years old in good health and CMV-seronegative.

In its sample, this clone was seen once. This sequence joins TRBV9 and TRBJ1-5; TRBD1 matches at 7 bases. This CDR3 contains 14 residues. Germline-derived CDR1 and CDR2 are SGDLS and YYNGEE. Germline trimming cut 2 bases from V and 3 bases from J; bases unmatched to any gene: 2. Here the CDR3 DNA reads TGTGCCAGCAGCGTCACAGGGGACAATCAGCCCCAGCATTTT. Translated: CASSVTGDNQPQHF.

The V and J genes are TRBV29-1 and TRBJ2-3; 7 bases are a match to TRBD1. CDR1 and CDR2 from the germline V gene are SQVTM and ANQGSEA. CDR3 size: 13 residues. The V gene end was trimmed by 7 bases and the J gene end by 6 bases; junction bases not matched to a gene: 10. The CDR3 DNA follows: TGCAGCGCGGGAACAGGGGCAGGGGATACGCAGTATTTT. Amino acid sequence: CSAGTGAGDTQYF.

The chain carries TRBV29-1 and TRBJ1-1, with D perhaps TRBD1 (5 bases). This CDR3 comprises 13 residues. Deletions cut 7 bases from V and 5 bases from J, with 17 bases between. CDR1 SQVTM and CDR2 ANQGSEA come from the germline V gene. The CDR3 sequence is CSGLRGLWTEAFF. CDR3 coding DNA: TGCAGCGGTTTAAGGGGTTTATGGACTGAAGCTTTCTTT.

This clone has more than one count but fewer than ten. CDR3 in DNA: TGTGCCAGCAGCTTGGGAGGCGGGAGTAGGCAAGAGACCCAGTACTTC. This encodes CASSLGGGSRQETQYF. This chain links TRBV5-4 with TRBJ2-5; 7 bases are a match to TRBD2. CDR3 length equals 16 residues. Unmatched junction bases numbered 7, after V lost 0 bases and J lost 2 bases. Germline lookup yields CDR1 SGHNT and CDR2 YYREEE (reference sequence).